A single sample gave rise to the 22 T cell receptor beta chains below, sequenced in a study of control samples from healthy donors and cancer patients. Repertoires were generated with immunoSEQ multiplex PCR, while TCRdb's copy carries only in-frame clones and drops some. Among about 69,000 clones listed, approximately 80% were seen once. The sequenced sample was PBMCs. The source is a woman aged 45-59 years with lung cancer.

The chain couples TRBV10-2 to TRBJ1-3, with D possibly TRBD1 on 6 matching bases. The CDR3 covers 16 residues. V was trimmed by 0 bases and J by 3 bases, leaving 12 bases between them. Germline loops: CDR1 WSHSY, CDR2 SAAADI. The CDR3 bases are TGCGCCAGCAGTGAGTCAGGGCAGGGGCTTGGAAACACCATATATTTT. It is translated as CASSESGQGLGNTIYF.

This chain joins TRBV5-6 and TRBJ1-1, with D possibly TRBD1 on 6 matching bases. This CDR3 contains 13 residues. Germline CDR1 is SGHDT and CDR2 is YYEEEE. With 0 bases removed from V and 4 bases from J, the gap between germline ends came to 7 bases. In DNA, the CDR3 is TGTGCCAGCAGCTTGGGCAGGGGCACTGAAGCTTTCTTT. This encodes CASSLGRGTEAFF.

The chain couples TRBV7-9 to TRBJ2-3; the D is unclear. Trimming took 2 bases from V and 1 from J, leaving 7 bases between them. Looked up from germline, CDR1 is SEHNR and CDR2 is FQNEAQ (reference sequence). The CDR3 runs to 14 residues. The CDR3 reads CASSLRQGTDTQYF. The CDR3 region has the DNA TGTGCCAGCAGCTTAAGGCAAGGCACAGATACGCAGTATTTT.

CDR3 sequence reads: CASSFSTVTNEQFF. CDR3 nucleotide sequence: TGTGCCAGCAGTTTCTCGACAGTTACAAATGAGCAGTTCTTC. The chain employs TRBV27 and TRBJ2-1; possibly TRBD1 for D (5 bases). CDR1 is MNHEY, CDR2 SMNVEV, per germline (reference sequence). This CDR3 contains 14 residues. The V gene lost 3 bases and the J gene lost 7 bases, with 13 bases spanning the gap.

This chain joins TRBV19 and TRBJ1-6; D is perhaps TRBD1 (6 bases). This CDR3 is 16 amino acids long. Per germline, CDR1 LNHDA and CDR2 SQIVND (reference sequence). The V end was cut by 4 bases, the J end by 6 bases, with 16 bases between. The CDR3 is CASSKGRGESNSPLHF. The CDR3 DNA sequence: TGTGCCAGTAGTAAAGGAAGGGGGGAATCTAATTCACCCCTCCACTTT.

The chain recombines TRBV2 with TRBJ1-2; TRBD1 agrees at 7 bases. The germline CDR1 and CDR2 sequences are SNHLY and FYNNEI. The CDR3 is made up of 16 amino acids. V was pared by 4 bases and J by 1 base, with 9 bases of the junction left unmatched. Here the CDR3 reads CASSARDSGFNYGYTF. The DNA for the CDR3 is TGTGCCAGCAGTGCCCGGGACAGCGGATTTAACTATGGCTACACCTTC.

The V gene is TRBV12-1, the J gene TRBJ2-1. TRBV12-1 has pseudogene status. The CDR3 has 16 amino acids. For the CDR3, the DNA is TGTGCCAGCAGCTGCGGACGGAGACGACATCCTGATGAGCAGTTCTTC. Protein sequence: CASSCGRRRHPDEQFF.

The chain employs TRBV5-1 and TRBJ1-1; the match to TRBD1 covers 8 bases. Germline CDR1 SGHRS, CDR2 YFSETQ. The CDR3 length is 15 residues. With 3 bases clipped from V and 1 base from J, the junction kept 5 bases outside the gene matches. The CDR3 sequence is CASSSQGASNTEAFF. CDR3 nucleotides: TGCGCCAGCAGCTCTCAGGGGGCCTCGAACACTGAAGCTTTCTTT.

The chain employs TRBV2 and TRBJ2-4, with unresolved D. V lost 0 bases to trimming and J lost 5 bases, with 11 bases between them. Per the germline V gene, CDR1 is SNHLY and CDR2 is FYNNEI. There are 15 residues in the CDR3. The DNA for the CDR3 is TGTGCCAGCAGTGAAGCGGGGTTTAGCCAAAACATTCAGTACTTC. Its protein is CASSEAGFSQNIQYF.

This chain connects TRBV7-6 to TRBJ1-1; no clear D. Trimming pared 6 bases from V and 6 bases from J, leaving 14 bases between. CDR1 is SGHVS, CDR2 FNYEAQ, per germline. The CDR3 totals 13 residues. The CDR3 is CASSHSFGSEAFF. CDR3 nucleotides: TGTGCCAGCAGTCACAGCTTCGGGTCTGAAGCTTTCTTT.

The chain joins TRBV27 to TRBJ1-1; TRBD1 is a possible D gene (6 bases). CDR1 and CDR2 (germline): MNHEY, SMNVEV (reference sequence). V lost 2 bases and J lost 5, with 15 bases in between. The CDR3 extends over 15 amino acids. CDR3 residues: CASSLKGGGVTEAFF. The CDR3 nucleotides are TGTGCCAGCAGTTTAAAGGGGGGAGGGGTGACTGAAGCTTTCTTT.

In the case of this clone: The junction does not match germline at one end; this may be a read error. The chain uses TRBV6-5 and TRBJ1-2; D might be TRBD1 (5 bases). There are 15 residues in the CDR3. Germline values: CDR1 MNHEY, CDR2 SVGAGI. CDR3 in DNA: TGTGCCAGCAGGTACTCCGGGACTGAAAACTATGGCTACACCTTC. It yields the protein CASRYSGTENYGYTF.

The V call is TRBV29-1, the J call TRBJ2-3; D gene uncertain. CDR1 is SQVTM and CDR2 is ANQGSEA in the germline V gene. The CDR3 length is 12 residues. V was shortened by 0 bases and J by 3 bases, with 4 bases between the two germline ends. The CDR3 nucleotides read TGCAGCGTTGAAGATCGAACAGATACGCAGTATTTT. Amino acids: CSVEDRTDTQYF.

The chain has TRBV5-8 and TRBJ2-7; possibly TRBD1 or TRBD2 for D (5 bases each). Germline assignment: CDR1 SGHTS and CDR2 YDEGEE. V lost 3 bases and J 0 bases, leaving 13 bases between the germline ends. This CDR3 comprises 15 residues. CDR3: CASSYGTSISYEQYF. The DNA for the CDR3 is TGTGCCAGCAGCTATGGGACGTCGATCTCCTACGAGCAGTACTTC.

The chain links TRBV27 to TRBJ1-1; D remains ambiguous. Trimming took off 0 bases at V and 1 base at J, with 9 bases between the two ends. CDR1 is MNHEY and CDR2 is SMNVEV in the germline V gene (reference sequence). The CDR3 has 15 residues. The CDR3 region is CASSLSKEANTEAFF. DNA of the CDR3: TGTGCCAGCAGTTTATCGAAGGAGGCGAACACTGAAGCTTTCTTT.

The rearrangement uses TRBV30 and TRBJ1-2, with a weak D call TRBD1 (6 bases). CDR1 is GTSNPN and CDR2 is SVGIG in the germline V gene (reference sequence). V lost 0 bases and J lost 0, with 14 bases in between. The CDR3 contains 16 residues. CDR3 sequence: CAWSVRAGVSNYGYTF. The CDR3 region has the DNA TGTGCCTGGAGTGTACGGGCAGGGGTGTCTAACTATGGCTACACCTTC.

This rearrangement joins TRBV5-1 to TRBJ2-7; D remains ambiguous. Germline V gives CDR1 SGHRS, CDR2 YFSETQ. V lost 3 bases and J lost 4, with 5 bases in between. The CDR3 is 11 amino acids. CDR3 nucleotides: TGCGCCAGCAGCTCGGGTTACGAGCAGTACTTC. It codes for CASSSGYEQYF.

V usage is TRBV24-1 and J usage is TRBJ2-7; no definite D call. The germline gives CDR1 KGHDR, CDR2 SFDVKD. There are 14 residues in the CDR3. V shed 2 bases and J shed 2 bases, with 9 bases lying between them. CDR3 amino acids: CATSDSRTAYEQYF. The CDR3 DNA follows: TGTGCCACCAGTGATTCCAGGACGGCCTACGAGCAGTACTTC.

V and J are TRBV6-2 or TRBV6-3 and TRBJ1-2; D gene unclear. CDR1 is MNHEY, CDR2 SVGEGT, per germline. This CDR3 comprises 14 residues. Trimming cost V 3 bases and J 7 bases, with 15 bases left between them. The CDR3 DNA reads TGTGCCAGCAGTTATGAGGCAGCGGTGGGTGGCTACACCTTC. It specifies CASSYEAAVGGYTF.

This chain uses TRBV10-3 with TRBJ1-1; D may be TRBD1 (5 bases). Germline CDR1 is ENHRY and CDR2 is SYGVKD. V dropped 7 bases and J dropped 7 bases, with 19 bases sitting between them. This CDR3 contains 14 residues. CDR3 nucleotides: TGTGCCATCAACGCAGGGAGGCTGGAGGGTGAAGCTTTCTTT. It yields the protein CAINAGRLEGEAFF.

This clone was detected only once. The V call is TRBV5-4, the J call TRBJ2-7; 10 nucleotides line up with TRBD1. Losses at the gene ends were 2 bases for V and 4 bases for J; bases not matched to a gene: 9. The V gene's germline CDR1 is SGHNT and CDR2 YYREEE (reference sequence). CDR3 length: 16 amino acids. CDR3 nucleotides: TGTGCCAGCAGCTTCCCCGGGACAGGGGTTATGTACGAGCAGTACTTC. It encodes CASSFPGTGVMYEQYF.

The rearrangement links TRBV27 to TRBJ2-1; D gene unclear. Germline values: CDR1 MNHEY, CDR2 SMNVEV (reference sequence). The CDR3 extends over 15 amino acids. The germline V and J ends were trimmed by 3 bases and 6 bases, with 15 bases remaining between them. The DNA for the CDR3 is TGTGCCAGCAGTTTTCGGGTCCCTCCCCGCAATGAGCAGTTCTTC. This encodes CASSFRVPPRNEQFF.